This T cell receptor beta chain was sequenced for a study of blood T cell repertoires in COVID-19 (dated by TCRdb to 2018 to 2020). Some background on the complete study: Samples covering the acute and convalescent phases of COVID-19 were provided by collaborators in the United States, Italy and Spain. The material from the prospective study consisted of cDNA or gDNA derived from T cells, B-cell-depleted T cells, or PBMCs. Subjects who had been exposed to COVID-19, were actively infected with it, or had recovered from it provided the deeply sampled blood TCRbeta repertoires that made up the dataset. The repertoires were made available in a free public database intended to serve as a resource for research on the immune response to SARS-CoV-2. The samples were drawn from the first 160 participants of the ongoing ImmuneRACE study and from under 1,500 subjects provided by 6 global collaborators. The sample metadata nearly always contained a de-identified subject ID, COVID-19 status, age in years and sex. HLA class I and class II types, where available, came from metadata supplied by the sample provider rather than from assay-based typing. Summary of the overall study and its limitations: Clinical and demographic metadata were provided uncurated, with the amount varying by source and participant.

TCRbeta CDR3 regions were amplified from genomic DNA by means of the immunoSEQ Assay, a bias-controlled multiplex PCR. The published analysis was carried out like this. The number of nucleated cells in each sample was estimated by amplification of reference gene primers within the assay. Sequence reads were collapsed and filtered to measure the absolute abundance of every unique TCRbeta CDR3 rearrangement. For each sample, productive Simpson clonality was calculated by taking the square root of Simpson's diversity index across productive rearrangements. This immuneACCESS table, as held by TCRdb, lists in-frame sequences with V and J called but not all clones. Of the missing ones, under half trace to an unresolved V gene in checked studies; the others have no known cause. V, J and clone size reflect that table, while D and trimming were determined from the DNA. The sample table shows 220,000 or so clones, and 65% to 85% are seen once. The top ten clones comprise 3% to 4% of the sample.

In the case of this clone: Its binding antigen is unknown. Per-base quality was not reported, and no clone a single base away is much larger than it.

Enrolling through a virtual design, the prospective study's participants ranged in age from roughly 18 to 89 years and lived across roughly 24 United States geographic areas. In the prospective study, cohorts were assigned on the basis of participant-reported clinical history obtained from a screening survey and a study questionnaire. ImmuneRACE Cohort 3 recovered participants were defined by two consecutive negative NP/OP PCR tests, healthcare professional clearance, or symptom resolution. Mobile phlebotomists in the prospective study collected whole blood, serum and a nasopharyngeal or oropharyngeal swab from every participant. Prospective study participants could optionally give additional blood draws and questionnaires over an approximately two-month period. Prospective study blood samples were shipped either frozen or at room temperature before DNA extraction. There are 13 amino acids in the CDR3, from cysteine to phenylalanine inclusive. The sequence is cut down to CDR3 DNA, 39 bases in frame from base 1. V gives up 5 bases and J gives up 2 bases, and the segment between their germline ends measures 11 bases. CDR1 and CDR2 were assigned from the germline V gene as SGDLS and YYNGEE.

The receptor comes from a woman aged 55-69 years who had recovered from COVID-19. The sequence joins TRBV9 to TRBJ2-7; the D gene lacks a confident call. The sequenced sample was PBMCs or T cells enriched from blood (not recorded which). The DNA sequence is as follows: TGTGCCAGCAGTGACGAGGCGGCCTACGAGCAGTACTTC. It codes for CASSDEAAYEQYF.